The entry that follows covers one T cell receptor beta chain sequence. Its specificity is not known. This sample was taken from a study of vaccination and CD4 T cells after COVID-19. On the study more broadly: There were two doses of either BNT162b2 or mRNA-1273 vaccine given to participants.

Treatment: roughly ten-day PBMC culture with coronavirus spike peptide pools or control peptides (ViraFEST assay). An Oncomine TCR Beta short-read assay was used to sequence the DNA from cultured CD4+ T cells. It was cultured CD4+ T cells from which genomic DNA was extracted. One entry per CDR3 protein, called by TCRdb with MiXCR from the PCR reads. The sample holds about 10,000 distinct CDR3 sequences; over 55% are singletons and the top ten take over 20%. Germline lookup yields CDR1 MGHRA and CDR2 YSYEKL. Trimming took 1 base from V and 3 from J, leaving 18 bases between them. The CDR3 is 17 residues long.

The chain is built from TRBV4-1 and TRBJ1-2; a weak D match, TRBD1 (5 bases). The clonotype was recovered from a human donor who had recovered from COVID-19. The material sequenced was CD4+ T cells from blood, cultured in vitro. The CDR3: CASSQVLTPGTDYGYTF. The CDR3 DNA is TGCGCCAGCAGCCAAGTTTTGACCCCCGGGACGGACTATGGCTACACCTTC.